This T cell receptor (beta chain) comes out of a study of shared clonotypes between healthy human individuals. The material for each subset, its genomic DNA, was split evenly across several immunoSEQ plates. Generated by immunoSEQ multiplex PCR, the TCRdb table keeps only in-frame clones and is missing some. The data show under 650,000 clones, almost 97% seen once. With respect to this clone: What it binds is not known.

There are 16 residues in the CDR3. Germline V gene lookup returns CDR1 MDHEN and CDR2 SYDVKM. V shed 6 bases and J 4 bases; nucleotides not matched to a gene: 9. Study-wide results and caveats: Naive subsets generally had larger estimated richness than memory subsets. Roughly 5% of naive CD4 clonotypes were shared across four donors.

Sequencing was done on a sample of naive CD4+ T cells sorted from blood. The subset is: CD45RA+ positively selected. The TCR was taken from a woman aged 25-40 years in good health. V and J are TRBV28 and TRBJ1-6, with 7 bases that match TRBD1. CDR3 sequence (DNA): TGTGCCAGCAGCCTTACTGGGACAGTGTATAATTCACCCCTCCACTTT. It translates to CASSLTGTVYNSPLHF.